The 15 T cell receptor beta chains given below trace back to one sample, sequenced in a study of blood T cell repertoires in COVID-19. Sequencing was performed with immunoSEQ multiplex PCR; in TCRdb, only in-frame clones are kept and a portion is missing. The sample has hundreds of thousands of clones, 87% seen once. Sequenced material: PBMCs or T cells enriched from blood (not recorded which). These receptors all stem from a woman aged 25 to 45 who had recovered from COVID-19.

The chain uses TRBV6-5 and TRBJ2-3; D possibly corresponds to TRBD1 (5 bases). The germline V gene encodes CDR1 MNHEY and CDR2 SVGAGI. V dropped 2 bases and J dropped 2 bases, with 11 bases sitting between them. The CDR3 covers 15 residues. The CDR3: CASSYIGAATDTQYF. Here the CDR3 DNA reads TGTGCCAGCAGTTACATTGGGGCGGCCACAGATACGCAGTATTTT.

J is TRBJ2-5 and V is TRBV27; 8 bases are shared with TRBD1. This CDR3 has 16 residues. Germline V CDR1 and CDR2: MNHEY, SMNVEV (reference sequence). The V and J ends lost 4 bases and 7 bases, in that order; junction bases with no gene match: 14. CDR3 protein: CASSSLLTGESGTQYF. The CDR3 nucleotides read TGTGCCAGCAGTTCCCTCCTGACAGGGGAATCAGGGACCCAGTACTTC.

Comments on this clone: This same CDR3 is encoded by further DNA sequences in the sample. CDR3 residues: CASSLATGELFF. The CDR3 DNA is TGTGCCTCCTCCCTAGCGACCGGGGAGCTGTTTTTT. The chain couples TRBV28 to TRBJ2-2; a possible D gene is TRBD2 (6 bases). V dropped 11 bases and J dropped 5 bases, with 12 bases sitting between them. Germline CDR1 is MDHEN and CDR2 is SYDVKM. The CDR3 totals 12 residues.

The chain is built from TRBV2 and TRBJ1-5; TRBD1 might be the D (5 bases). V lost 2 bases and J lost 13, with 12 bases in between. Germline assignment: CDR1 SNHLY and CDR2 FYNNEI. The CDR3 totals 12 residues. The CDR3 protein is CASSEWGGVQHF. CDR3 DNA: TGTGCCAGCAGTGAATGGGGGGGGGTACAGCATTTT.

This clone was detected once. The chain is built from TRBV6-5 and TRBJ2-1; no clear D gene. Looked up from germline, CDR1 is MNHEY and CDR2 is SVGAGI. The CDR3 is 13 amino acids. Trimming took off 10 bases at V and 0 bases at J, with 10 bases between the two ends. Written as DNA, the CDR3 is TGTGCCATCAAGTCTAGCTCCTACAATGAGCAGTTCTTC. Residues: CAIKSSSYNEQFF.

This clone was counted a single time. The rearrangement links TRBV3-1 (or the pseudogene TRBV3-2) to TRBJ2-7, with TRBD2 matching over 7 bases. CDR3 length equals 15 residues. Losses at the gene ends were 0 bases for V and 2 bases for J; bases not matched to a gene: 4. The V gene's germline CDR1 is LGHDT and CDR2 YNNKEL (reference sequence). CDR3 protein: CASSQDSSGAYEQYF. In DNA form, the CDR3 reads TGTGCCAGCAGCCAAGATTCCAGCGGGGCCTACGAGCAGTACTTC.

This clone showed up just once. V is TRBV11-2 and J is TRBJ2-2; 12 bases line up with TRBD2. V was pared by 4 bases and J by 3 bases, with 3 bases of the junction left unmatched. Germline CDR1 and CDR2: SGHAT and FQNNGV. CDR3 length: 16 residues. In DNA, the CDR3 is TGTGCCAGCAGCTACGGACTAGCGGGGTACACCGGGGAGCTGTTTTTT. Amino acids: CASSYGLAGYTGELFF.

V gene TRBV9 combines with J gene TRBJ1-1, with 7 nucleotides matching TRBD1. Germline CDR1 and CDR2: SGDLS and YYNGEE. V lost 3 bases to trimming and J lost 4 bases; unmatched junction nucleotides: 9. The CDR3 totals 15 residues. This chain's CDR3 is CASSATGRTGTEAFF. CDR3 DNA: TGTGCCAGCAGCGCGACAGGGAGGACGGGCACTGAAGCTTTCTTT. Full variable domain (outside the CDR3, taken from reference TRBV9 and TRBJ1-1): DSGVTQTPKHLITATGQRVTLRCSPRSGDLSVYWYQQSLDQGLQFLIQYYNGEERAKGNILERFSAQQFPDLHSELNLSSLELGDSALYFCASSATGRTGTEAFFGQGTRLTVV.

The rearrangement links TRBV6-8 to TRBJ1-6; 10 bases align to TRBD1. The trim removed 6 bases at V and 9 bases at J, leaving 14 bases unmatched. The CDR3 extends over 17 amino acids. Germline CDR1 reads MNHGY; CDR2 reads SAAAGT. The CDR3 sequence is CASSRRGTGESSSPLHF. CDR3 nucleotides: TGTGCCAGCAGCCGCAGAGGGACAGGGGAATCTAGTTCACCCCTCCACTTT.

This clone was detected once. This chain connects TRBV6-4 to TRBJ1-2, with 10 bases aligning to TRBD1. V lost 4 bases to trimming and J lost 2 bases; unmatched junction nucleotides: 7. Germline V CDR1 and CDR2: MRHNA, SNTAGT. The CDR3 loop spans 16 amino acids. CDR3 in amino acids: CASSASGTGANYGYTF. The DNA for the CDR3 is TGTGCCAGCAGTGCCAGCGGGACAGGGGCGAACTATGGCTACACCTTC.

This sequence joins TRBV5-1 and TRBJ1-1; 8 bases are shared with TRBD1. Germline V lookup: CDR1 SGHRS, CDR2 YFSETQ. The CDR3 length is 15 residues. J gave up 3 bases and V 4 bases, and 8 bases lay outside the gene matches. The CDR3 sequence: CASSLIGQGDTEAFF. The DNA for the CDR3 is TGCGCCAGCAGCCTTATAGGACAGGGTGACACTGAAGCTTTCTTT.

This clone was counted between two and nine times. The chain joins TRBV18 to TRBJ1-3; D ambiguous. The CDR3 loop spans 17 amino acids. V gave up 6 bases and J gave up 0 bases, with 18 bases separating them. CDR1 is KGHSH and CDR2 is LQKENI in the germline V gene. The chain's CDR3 is CASSLEVVLVSGNTIYF. DNA for the CDR3: TGTGCCAGCTCCCTGGAGGTGGTTTTAGTCTCTGGAAACACCATATATTTT. The full variable domain, its missing parts supplied by reference TRBV18 and TRBJ1-3, is NAGVMQNPRHLVRRRGQEARLRCSPMKGHSHVYWYRQLPEEGLKFMVYLQKENIIDESGMPKERFSAEFPKEGPSILRIQQVVRGDSAAYFCASSLEVVLVSGNTIYFGEGSWLTVV.

The V gene is TRBV28, the J gene TRBJ2-7, with D perhaps TRBD2 (5 bases). The V end lost 5 bases, the J end lost 4 bases, and 9 bases lay between the germline ends. Germline CDR1 is MDHEN and CDR2 is SYDVKM. This CDR3 is 12 amino acids long. The CDR3 loop is CASSGGTYEQYF. The DNA for the CDR3 is TGTGCCAGCAGTGGAGGAACTTACGAGCAGTACTTC.

The chain has TRBV6-5 and TRBJ1-1; tentative D call: TRBD1 (5 bases). V gave up 7 bases and J gave up 2 bases, with 17 bases separating them. CDR1 is MNHEY, CDR2 SVGAGI, per germline. The length of the CDR3 is 15 residues. The CDR3 sequence: CASKVLATANTEAFF. CDR3 DNA: TGTGCCAGCAAGGTCCTCGCGACAGCTAACACTGAAGCTTTCTTT.

The V gene is TRBV5-1, the J gene TRBJ2-1, with D possibly matching TRBD2 (5 bases). This CDR3 contains 15 residues. V was pared by 5 bases and J by 8 bases, with 20 bases between. CDR1 and CDR2 from the germline V gene are SGHRS and YFSETQ. The DNA of the CDR3 is TGCGCCAGCAGTCGACTCCCGGGCCCGAGGGATGAGCAGTTCTTC. Amino acids: CASSRLPGPRDEQFF.